What follows are 7 T cell receptor beta chains derived from one specimen sequenced in a study of cytomegalovirus exposure and HLA in healthy donors. PCR was performed using 60 Vbeta and 13 Jbeta primers. The data were produced by immunoSEQ multiplex PCR, yet TCRdb's version contains in-frame clones alone and is incomplete. The sample has 80,000 to 100,000 clones; over 65% are singletons. The sequenced sample consisted of PBMCs. Receptors were obtained from a human donor in good health.

The chain has TRBV19 and TRBJ2-1; 15 positions agree with TRBD2. The CDR3 has 16 residues. Germline trimming cut 1 base from V and 7 bases from J; bases unmatched to any gene: 2. The germline V gene has CDR1 LNHDA and CDR2 SQIVND (reference sequence). CDR3 loop: CASSIVGTSGRNEQFF. The CDR3 nucleotides read TGTGCCAGTAGTATAGTGGGGACTAGCGGGAGGAATGAGCAGTTCTTC.

The chain joins TRBV6-4 to TRBJ2-1, with D possibly TRBD1 on 6 matching bases. This CDR3 has 18 amino acids. Germline V lookup: CDR1 MRHNA, CDR2 SNTAGT. Between the trimmed V and J ends, which lost 2 bases and 1 base, there was a span of 18 bases. The DNA of the CDR3 is TGTGCCAGCAGTGACAGGGGGTCAGCTAGGGGTTCCTACAATGAGCAGTTCTTC. Protein sequence: CASSDRGSARGSYNEQFF.

This clone showed up just once. The genes are TRBV5-1 and TRBJ2-3; 7 bases line up with TRBD1. The length of the CDR3 is 14 residues. CDR1 and CDR2 (germline): SGHRS, YFSETQ. The trim removed 4 bases at V and 1 base at J, leaving 3 bases unmatched. The CDR3: CASSGDSRTDTQYF. In nucleotides, the CDR3 is TGCGCCAGCAGCGGGGACAGTCGCACAGATACGCAGTATTTT. Full variable domain (missing parts from reference TRBV5-1 and TRBJ2-3): KAGVTQTPRYLIKTRGQQVTLSCSPISGHRSVSWYQQTPGQGLQFLFEYFSETQRNKGNFPGRFSGRQFSNSRSEMNVSTLELGDSALYLCASSGDSRTDTQYFGPGTRLTVL.

The J gene is TRBJ2-7, the V gene TRBV6-5; TRBD2 is a possible D gene (6 bases). With 6 bases removed from V and 0 bases from J, the gap between germline ends came to 15 bases. The CDR3 runs 15 residues. The germline V gene encodes CDR1 MNHEY and CDR2 SVGAGI. The CDR3 nucleotides read TGTGCCAGCAGAAGTGGGGGGTCTAGCTCCTACGAGCAGTACTTC. This gives the protein CASRSGGSSSYEQYF.

V gene TRBV4-3 combines with J gene TRBJ2-3, with 9 bases lining up with TRBD2. V dropped 2 bases and J dropped 4; count of bases not matched to a gene: 4. Germline values: CDR1 LGHNA, CDR2 YSLEER. This CDR3 is built from 15 residues. The CDR3 nucleotides are TGCGCCAGCAGCCAACTAGCGGGGTCTTCAGATACGCAGTATTTT. It yields the protein CASSQLAGSSDTQYF.

The rearrangement links TRBV4-1 to TRBJ2-2; TRBD1 might be the D (6 bases). This CDR3 spans 15 amino acids. Germline V gene data show CDR1 as MGHRA and CDR2 as YSYEKL. The germline V and J ends were trimmed by 1 base and 7 bases, with 13 bases remaining between them. The CDR3, as DNA: TGCGCCAGCAGCCAAGCCAGCGTAGGGGGCGGGGAGCTGTTTTTT. Translated: CASSQASVGGGELFF.

This clone came up a few times. This chain uses TRBV5-6 with TRBJ1-5; perhaps TRBD1 as D (5 bases). The CDR3 totals 14 residues. The germline CDR1 and CDR2 sequences are SGHDT and YYEEEE. V lost 0 bases to trimming and J lost 7 bases, with 11 bases between them. The CDR3 here is CASSLVGGDQPQHF. DNA of the CDR3: TGTGCCAGCAGCTTGGTTGGAGGGGACCAGCCCCAGCATTTT. Complete variable domain (other parts from reference TRBV5-6 and TRBJ1-5): DAGVTQSPTHLIKTRGQQVTLRCSPKSGHDTVSWYQQALGQGPQFIFQYYEEEERQRGNFPDRFSGHQFPNYSSELNVNALLLGDSALYLCASSLVGGDQPQHFGDGTRLSIL.